The clone carrying this TCR beta chain was seen only once. This entry is derived from a study of blood T cell repertoires in COVID-19. Study details: From the United States, Italy and Spain came samples of acute and convalescent COVID-19. In each case, the material was cDNA or gDNA derived from T cells, B-cell-depleted T cells, or PBMCs.

CDR1 and CDR2 (germline): SGHVS, FQNEAQ. The V and J ends lost 1 base and 8 bases respectively, with 8 bases between them. The CDR3 has 13 amino acids. Original handling: The authors estimated nucleated cell counts from reference gene primer amplification. Some clones are missing from TCRdb's copy, which holds only in-frame ones; the method was immunoSEQ multiplex PCR. V, J and clone size are those of that table, while D and trimming were read from the DNA. The sample lists about 230,000 clones; 70% to 90% were seen once. V and J are TRBV7-8 and TRBJ1-4, with a tentative D call TRBD1 (6 bases). Material for sequencing was peripheral blood. This TCR derives from a man aged 40-50 years with acute or convalescent COVID-19. As DNA, the CDR3 is TGTGCCAGCAGCTTAGACAGGGACGAAAAACTGTTTTTT. This gives the protein CASSLDRDEKLFF.